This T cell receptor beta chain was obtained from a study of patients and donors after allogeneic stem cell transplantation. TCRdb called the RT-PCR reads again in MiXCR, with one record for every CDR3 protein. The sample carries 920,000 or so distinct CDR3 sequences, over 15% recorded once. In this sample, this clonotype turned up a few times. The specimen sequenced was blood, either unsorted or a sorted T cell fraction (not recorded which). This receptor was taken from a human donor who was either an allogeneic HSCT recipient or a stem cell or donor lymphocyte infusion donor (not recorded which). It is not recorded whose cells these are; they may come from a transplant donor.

CDR3 in DNA: TGTGCCACCAGGGGGGGAGGTACCCCCTTGCAGTACTTC. Amino acids: CATRGGGTPLQYF. This chain connects TRBV15 to TRBJ2-7; D might be TRBD2 (6 bases). Looked up from germline, CDR1 is LNHNV and CDR2 is YYDKDF (reference sequence). V was pared by 6 bases and J by 9 bases, with 18 bases between. This CDR3 has 13 residues.